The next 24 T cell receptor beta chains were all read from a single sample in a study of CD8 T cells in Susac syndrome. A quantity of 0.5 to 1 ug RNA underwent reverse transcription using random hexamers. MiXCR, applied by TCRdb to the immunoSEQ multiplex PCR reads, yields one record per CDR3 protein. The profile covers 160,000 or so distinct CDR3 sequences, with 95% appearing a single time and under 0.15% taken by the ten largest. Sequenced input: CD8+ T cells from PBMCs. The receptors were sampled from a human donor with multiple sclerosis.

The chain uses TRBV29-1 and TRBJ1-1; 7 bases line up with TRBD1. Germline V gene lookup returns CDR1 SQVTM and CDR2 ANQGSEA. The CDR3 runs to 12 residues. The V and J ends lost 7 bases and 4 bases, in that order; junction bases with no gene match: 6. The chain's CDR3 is CSDHRGGTEAFF. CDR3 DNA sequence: TGCAGCGACCACAGGGGAGGCACTGAAGCTTTCTTT.

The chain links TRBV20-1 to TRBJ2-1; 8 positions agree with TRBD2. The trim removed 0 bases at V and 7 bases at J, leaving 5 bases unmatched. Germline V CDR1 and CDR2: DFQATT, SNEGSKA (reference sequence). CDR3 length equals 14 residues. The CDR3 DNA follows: TGCAGTGCTAGAGAAAGCGGGGGAGGGAATGAGCAGTTCTTC. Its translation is CSARESGGGNEQFF.

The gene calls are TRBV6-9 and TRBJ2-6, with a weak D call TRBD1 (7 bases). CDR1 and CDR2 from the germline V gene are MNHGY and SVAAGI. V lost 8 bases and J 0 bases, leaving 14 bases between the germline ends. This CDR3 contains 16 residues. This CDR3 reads CASGQGEDSGANVLTF. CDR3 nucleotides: TGTGCCAGCGGCCAGGGGGAGGACTCTGGGGCCAACGTCCTGACTTTC.

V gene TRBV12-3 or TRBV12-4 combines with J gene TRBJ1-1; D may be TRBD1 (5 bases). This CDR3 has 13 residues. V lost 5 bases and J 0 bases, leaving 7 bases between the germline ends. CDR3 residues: CASSVTVNTEAFF. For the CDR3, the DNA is TGTGCCAGCAGTGTGACAGTGAACACTGAAGCTTTCTTT.

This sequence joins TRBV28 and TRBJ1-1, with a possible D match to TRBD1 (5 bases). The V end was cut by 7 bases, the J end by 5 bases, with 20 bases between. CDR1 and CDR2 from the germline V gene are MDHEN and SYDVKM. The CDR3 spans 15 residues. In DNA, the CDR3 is TGTGCCAGCACCCCCCAGACAGTTCTGAGAACTGAAGCTTTCTTT. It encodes CASTPQTVLRTEAFF.

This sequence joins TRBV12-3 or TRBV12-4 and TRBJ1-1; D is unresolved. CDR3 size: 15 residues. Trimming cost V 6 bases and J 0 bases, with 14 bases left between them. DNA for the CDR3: TGTGCCAGCAGCCCAAACCCTCCCATGAACACTGAAGCTTTCTTT. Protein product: CASSPNPPMNTEAFF.

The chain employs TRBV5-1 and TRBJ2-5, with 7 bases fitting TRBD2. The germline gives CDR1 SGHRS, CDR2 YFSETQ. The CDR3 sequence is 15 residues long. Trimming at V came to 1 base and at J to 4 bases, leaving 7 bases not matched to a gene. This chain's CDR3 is CASSLLSGNAETQYF. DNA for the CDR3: TGCGCCAGCAGCTTGTTGAGCGGGAACGCAGAGACCCAGTACTTC.

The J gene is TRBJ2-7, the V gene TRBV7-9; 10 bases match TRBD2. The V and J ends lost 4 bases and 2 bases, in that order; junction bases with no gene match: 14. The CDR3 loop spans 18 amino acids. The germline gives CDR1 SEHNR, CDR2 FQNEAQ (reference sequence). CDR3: CASSSGLAELNPTYEQYV. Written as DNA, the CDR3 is TGTGCCAGCAGCTCCGGACTAGCGGAACTTAATCCAACCTACGAGCAGTACGTC.

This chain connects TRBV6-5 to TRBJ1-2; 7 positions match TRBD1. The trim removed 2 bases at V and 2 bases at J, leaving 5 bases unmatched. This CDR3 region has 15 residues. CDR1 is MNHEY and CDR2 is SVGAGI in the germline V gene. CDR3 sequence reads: CASSYQGGGNYGYTF. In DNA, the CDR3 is TGTGCCAGCAGTTACCAAGGAGGGGGCAACTATGGCTACACCTTC.

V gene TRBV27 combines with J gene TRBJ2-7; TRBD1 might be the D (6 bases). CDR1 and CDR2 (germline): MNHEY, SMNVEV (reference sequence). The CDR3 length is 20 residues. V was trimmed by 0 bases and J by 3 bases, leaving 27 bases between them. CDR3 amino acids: CASSLSLVPGQSPMIYEQYF. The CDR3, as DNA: TGTGCCAGCAGTTTATCTCTCGTACCCGGACAGTCGCCCATGATCTACGAGCAGTACTTC.

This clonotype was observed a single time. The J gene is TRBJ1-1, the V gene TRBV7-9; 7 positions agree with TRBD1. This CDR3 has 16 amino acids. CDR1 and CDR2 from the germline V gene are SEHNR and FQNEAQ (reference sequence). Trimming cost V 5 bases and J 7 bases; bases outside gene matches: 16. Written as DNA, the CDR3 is TGTGCCAGCAGCGTCTTCCGGACAGGACTAACAGGTGAAGCTTTCTTT. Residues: CASSVFRTGLTGEAFF.

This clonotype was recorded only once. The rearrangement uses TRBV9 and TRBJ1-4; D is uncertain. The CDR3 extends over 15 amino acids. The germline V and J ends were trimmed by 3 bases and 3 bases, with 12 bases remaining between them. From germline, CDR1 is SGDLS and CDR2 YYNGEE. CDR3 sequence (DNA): TGTGCCAGCAGCGAAGCCGGGGTGGCTAATGAAAAACTGTTTTTT. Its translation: CASSEAGVANEKLFF.

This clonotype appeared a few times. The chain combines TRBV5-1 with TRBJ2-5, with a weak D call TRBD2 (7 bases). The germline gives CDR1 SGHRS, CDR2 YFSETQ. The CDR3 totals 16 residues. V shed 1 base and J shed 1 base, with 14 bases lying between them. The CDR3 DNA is TGCGCCAGCAGCTTGATGGCGGGGGCCCTCCAAGAGACCCAGTACTTC. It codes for CASSLMAGALQETQYF.

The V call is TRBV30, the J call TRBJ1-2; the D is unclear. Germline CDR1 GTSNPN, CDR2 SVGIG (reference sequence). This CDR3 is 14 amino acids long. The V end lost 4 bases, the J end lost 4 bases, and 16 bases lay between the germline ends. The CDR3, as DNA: TGTGCCTGGACTTGGGAGGGTTGGATCTATGGCTACACCTTC. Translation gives CAWTWEGWIYGYTF.

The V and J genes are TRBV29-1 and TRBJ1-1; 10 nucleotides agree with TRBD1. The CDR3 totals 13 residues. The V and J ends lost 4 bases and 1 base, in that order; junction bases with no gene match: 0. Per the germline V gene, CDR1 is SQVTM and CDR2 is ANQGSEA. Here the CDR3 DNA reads TGCAGCGTTGGGACAGGGGGGAACACTGAAGCTTTCTTT. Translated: CSVGTGGNTEAFF.

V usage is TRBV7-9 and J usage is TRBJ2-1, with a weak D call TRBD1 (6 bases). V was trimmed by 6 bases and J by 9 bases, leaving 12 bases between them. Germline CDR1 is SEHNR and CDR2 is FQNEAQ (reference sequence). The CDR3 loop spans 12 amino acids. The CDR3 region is CASSVGATEQFF. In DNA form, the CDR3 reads TGTGCCAGCAGTGTGGGGGCCACTGAGCAGTTCTTC.

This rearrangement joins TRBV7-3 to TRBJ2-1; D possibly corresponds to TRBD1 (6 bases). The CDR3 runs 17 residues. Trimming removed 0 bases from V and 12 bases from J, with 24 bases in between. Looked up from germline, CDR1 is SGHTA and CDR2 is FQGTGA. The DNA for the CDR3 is TGTGCCAGCAGCTTAACGCCCCCAGTTCCCGCCCTACAGGGGCAGTTCTTC. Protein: CASSLTPPVPALQGQFF.

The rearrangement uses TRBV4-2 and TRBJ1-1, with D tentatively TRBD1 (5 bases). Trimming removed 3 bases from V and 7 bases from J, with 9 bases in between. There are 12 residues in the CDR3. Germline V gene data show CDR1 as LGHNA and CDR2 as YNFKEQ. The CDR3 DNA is TGTGCCAGCAGCCACCTTACAGGTGAAGCTTTCTTT. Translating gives CASSHLTGEAFF.

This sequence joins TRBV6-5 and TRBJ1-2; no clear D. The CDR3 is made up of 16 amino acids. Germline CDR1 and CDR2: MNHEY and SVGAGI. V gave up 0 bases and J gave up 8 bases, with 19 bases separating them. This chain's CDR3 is CASSYSGPGGMRGYTF. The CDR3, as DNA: TGTGCCAGCAGTTACTCGGGTCCAGGAGGAATGAGAGGCTACACCTTC.

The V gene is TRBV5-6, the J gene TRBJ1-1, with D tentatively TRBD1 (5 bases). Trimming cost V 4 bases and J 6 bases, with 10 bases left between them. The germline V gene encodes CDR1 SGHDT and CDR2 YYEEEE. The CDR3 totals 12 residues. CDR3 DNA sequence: TGTGCCAGCAGCCCAGGGTCGGCTGAAGCTTTCTTT. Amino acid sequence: CASSPGSAEAFF.

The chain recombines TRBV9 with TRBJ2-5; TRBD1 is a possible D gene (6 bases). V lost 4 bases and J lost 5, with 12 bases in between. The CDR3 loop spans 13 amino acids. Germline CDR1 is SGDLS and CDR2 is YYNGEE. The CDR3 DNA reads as TGTGCCAGCAGCAATACAGGGTTCGAGACCCAGTACTTC. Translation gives CASSNTGFETQYF.

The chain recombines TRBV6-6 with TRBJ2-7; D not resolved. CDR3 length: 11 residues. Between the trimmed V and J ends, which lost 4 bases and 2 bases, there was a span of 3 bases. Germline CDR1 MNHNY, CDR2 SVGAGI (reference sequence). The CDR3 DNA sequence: TGTGCCAGCAGTTTTACCTACGAGCAGTACTTC. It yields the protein CASSFTYEQYF.

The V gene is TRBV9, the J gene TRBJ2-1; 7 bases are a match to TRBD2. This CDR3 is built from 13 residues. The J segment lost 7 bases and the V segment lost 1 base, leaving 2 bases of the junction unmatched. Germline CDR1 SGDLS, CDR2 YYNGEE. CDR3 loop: CASSVWGGNEQFF. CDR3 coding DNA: TGTGCCAGCAGCGTATGGGGAGGGAATGAGCAGTTCTTC.

The chain's CDR3 is CASSLGSGNTEAFF. The CDR3 nucleotides read TGTGCCAGCAGTTTAGGGTCAGGGAACACTGAAGCTTTCTTT. V usage is TRBV27 and J usage is TRBJ1-1; no firm D call. Germline values: CDR1 MNHEY, CDR2 SMNVEV (reference sequence). V dropped 2 bases and J dropped 1 base, with 8 bases sitting between them. The CDR3 is 14 amino acids.